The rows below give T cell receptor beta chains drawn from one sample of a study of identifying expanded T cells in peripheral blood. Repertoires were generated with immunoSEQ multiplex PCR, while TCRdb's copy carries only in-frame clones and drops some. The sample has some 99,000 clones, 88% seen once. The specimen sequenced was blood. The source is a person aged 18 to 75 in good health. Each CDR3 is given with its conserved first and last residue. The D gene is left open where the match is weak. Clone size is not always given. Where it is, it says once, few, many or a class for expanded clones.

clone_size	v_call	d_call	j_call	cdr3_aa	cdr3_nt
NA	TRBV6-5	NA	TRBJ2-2	CASSYSVRVDTGELFF	TGTGCCAGCAGTTACTCGGTCCGGGTGGACACCGGGGAGCTGTTTTTT
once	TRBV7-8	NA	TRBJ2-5	CASSLSQMGETQYF	TGTGCCAGCAGCTTGTCCCAAATGGGGGAGACCCAGTACTTC
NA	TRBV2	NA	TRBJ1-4	CASSPRGIEKLFF	TGTGCCAGCAGCCCCAGGGGAATTGAAAAACTGTTTTTT
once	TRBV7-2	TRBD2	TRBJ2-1	CASSAGLAGGGEQFF	TGTGCCAGCAGCGCAGGACTAGCGGGGGGCGGTGAGCAGTTCTTC
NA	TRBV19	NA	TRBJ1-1	CASSIMGGTEAFF	TGTGCCAGTAGTATAATGGGGGGAACTGAAGCTTTCTTT
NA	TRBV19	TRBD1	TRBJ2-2	CASTGTGGVAGELFF	TGTGCCAGTACCGGGACAGGGGGGGTGGCCGGGGAGCTGTTTTTT
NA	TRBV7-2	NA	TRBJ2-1	CASSWASGTHNEQFF	TGTGCCAGCAGCTGGGCCTCCGGGACCCACAATGAGCAGTTCTTC
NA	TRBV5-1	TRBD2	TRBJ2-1	CASSFGLADEQFF	TGCGCCAGCAGCTTCGGACTAGCGGATGAGCAGTTCTTC
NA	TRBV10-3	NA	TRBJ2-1	CAISGTDNEQFF	TGTGCCATCAGTGGGACCGACAATGAGCAGTTCTTC
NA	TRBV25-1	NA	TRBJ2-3	CASSWVGLDTQYF	TGTGCCAGCAGCTGGGTCGGGTTAGATACGCAGTATTTT
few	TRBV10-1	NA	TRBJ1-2	CASVRVGYTF	TGCGCCAGCGTTAGGGTTGGCTACACCTTC
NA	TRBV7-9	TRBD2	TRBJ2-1	CASSLGLAGGEQFF	TGTGCCAGCAGCTTGGGACTAGCGGGCGGTGAGCAGTTCTTC
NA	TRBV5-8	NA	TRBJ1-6	CASSLRQNSPLHF	TGTGCCAGCAGCCTTAGACAGAACTCACCCCTCCACTTT
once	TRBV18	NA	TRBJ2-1	CASSPPTVAGQLRPSYNEQFF	TGTGCCAGCTCACCACCGACGGTTGCAGGACAGTTACGCCCCTCCTACAATGAGCAGTTCTTC
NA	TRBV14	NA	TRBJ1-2	CASSRGRTYGYTF	TGTGCCAGCAGCCGCGGACGGACCTATGGCTACACCTTC
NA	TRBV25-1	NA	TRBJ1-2	CASSERREGYTF	TGTGCCAGCAGTGAACGGCGGGAAGGCTACACCTTC
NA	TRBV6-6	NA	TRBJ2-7	CASTGVGTPNPYEQYF	TGTGCCAGCACCGGAGTCGGGACACCTAACCCGTACGAGCAGTACTTC
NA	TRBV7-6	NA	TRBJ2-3	CASSLGMTGRTDTQYF	TGTGCCAGCAGCTTAGGGATGACAGGGAGGACAGATACGCAGTATTTT
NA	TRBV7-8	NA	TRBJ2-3	CASSSPTASTDTQYF	TGTGCCAGCAGCTCGCCGACAGCTAGCACAGATACGCAGTATTTT
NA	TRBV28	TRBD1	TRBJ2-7	CASSLSTGTGPYEQYF	TGTGCCAGCAGTTTATCAACCGGGACAGGACCTTACGAGCAGTACTTC
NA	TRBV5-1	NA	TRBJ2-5	CASSRVGERGETQYF	TGCGCCAGCAGCCGTGTTGGGGAACGAGGAGAGACCCAGTACTTC
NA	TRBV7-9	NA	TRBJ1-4	CASKETGQEKLFF	TGTGCCAGCAAGGAAACAGGGCAAGAAAAACTGTTTTTT
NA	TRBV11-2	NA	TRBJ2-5	CASSRGGEPQETQYF	TGTGCCAGCAGCCGAGGAGGGGAGCCACAAGAGACCCAGTACTTC
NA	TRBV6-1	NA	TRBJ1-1	CASSATLQGNTEAFF	TGTGCCAGCAGTGCCACGCTACAGGGAAACACTGAAGCTTTCTTT
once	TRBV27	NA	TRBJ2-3	CASRIRTATDTQYF	TGTGCCAGCAGGATCCGGACGGCCACAGATACGCAGTATTTT
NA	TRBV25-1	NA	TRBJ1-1	CASSEYDSRNTEAFF	TGTGCCAGCAGTGAATACGACAGTAGGAACACTGAAGCTTTCTTT
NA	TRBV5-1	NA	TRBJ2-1	CASSQLVRDEQFF	TGCGCCAGCAGCCAACTCGTCCGCGATGAGCAGTTCTTC
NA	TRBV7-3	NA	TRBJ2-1	CASSLGHGSYNEQFF	TGTGCCAGCAGCCTGGGACACGGATCCTACAATGAGCAGTTCTTC
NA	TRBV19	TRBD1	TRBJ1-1	CASLNRDRATEAFF	TGTGCCAGTTTAAACCGGGACAGGGCCACTGAAGCTTTCTTT
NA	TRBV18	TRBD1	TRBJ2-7	CASSPTGESGSYEQYF	TGTGCCAGCTCACCCACAGGGGAATCTGGGTCCTACGAGCAGTACTTC
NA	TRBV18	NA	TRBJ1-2	CASSPRTSRAYGYTF	TGTGCCAGCTCACCTAGAACGTCGAGGGCCTATGGCTACACCTTC
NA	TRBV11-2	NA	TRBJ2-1	CASYSWGNEQFF	TGTGCCAGCTACTCTTGGGGCAATGAGCAGTTCTTC
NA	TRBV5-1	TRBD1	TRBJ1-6	CASSSGQGVYSPLHF	TGCGCCAGCAGCTCGGGACAGGGGGTATATTCACCCCTCCACTTT
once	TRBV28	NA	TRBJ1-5	CASSLPWVGGYSNQPQHF	TGTGCCAGCAGTTTGCCCTGGGTTGGAGGGTATAGCAATCAGCCCCAGCATTTT
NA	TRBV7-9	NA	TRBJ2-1	CASSLAPGGSRPEQFF	TGTGCCAGCAGCTTAGCGCCTGGGGGTTCACGTCCTGAGCAGTTCTTC
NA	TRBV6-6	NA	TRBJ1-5	CASSYSGGTRQPQHF	TGTGCCAGCAGTTACTCGGGGGGGACGAGGCAGCCCCAGCATTTT
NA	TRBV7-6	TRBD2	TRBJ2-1	CASSSLAGVYNEQFF	TGTGCCAGCAGCTCTTTAGCGGGGGTTTACAATGAGCAGTTCTTC
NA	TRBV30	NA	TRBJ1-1	CAWTDGRLPEAFF	TGTGCCTGGACCGACGGACGGCTTCCTGAAGCTTTCTTT
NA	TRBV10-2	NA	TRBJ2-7	CASSETTTLVDYEQYF	TGCGCCAGCAGTGAAACGACGACGCTTGTCGACTACGAGCAGTACTTC
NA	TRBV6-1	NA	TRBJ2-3	CASSEDGSRDTQYF	TGTGCCAGCAGTGAAGATGGTAGCCGGGATACGCAGTATTTT
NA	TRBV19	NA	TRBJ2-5	CASSILGETQYF	TGTGCCAGTAGTATTCTGGGGGAGACCCAGTACTTC
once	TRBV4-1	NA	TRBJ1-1	CASSPPGTGVSEAFF	TGCGCCAGCAGCCCACCAGGGACCGGAGTTTCAGAAGCTTTCTTT
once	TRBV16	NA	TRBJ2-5	CASSPDSALQTQYF	TGTGCCAGCAGCCCTGACTCCGCGCTACAGACCCAGTACTTC
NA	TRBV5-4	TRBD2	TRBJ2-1	CASSFDLGLAGNNEQFF	TGTGCCAGCAGCTTCGATCTAGGGTTAGCGGGGAACAATGAGCAGTTCTTC
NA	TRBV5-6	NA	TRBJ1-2	CASRPGRGSYGYTF	TGTGCCAGCAGGCCCGGAAGAGGTTCGTATGGCTACACCTTC